Shown below are 25 T cell receptor beta chains from a single sample sequenced in a study of neurological immune-mediated disorders. Using its own MiXCR run on the 5' RACE reads, TCRdb lists one record per CDR3 protein. This table has 45,000 to 70,000 distinct CDR3 sequences, approximately 4% appearing once. The sequenced sample consisted of PBMCs. These receptors came from a middle-aged man with multiple sclerosis.

This clonotype was found many times. The chain recombines TRBV18 with TRBJ2-5; TRBD1 is a possible D gene (6 bases). Trimming took off 6 bases at V and 1 base at J, with 9 bases between the two ends. Germline V lookup: CDR1 KGHSH, CDR2 LQKENI. The CDR3 length is 13 residues. This CDR3 is CASSPDSQETQYF. In nucleotides, the CDR3 is TGTGCCAGCTCTCCGGACAGCCAAGAGACCCAGTACTTC.

As for this clonotype: One end of the junction varies from germline; a read error may be responsible. This chain uses TRBV7-2 with TRBJ1-5; D gene ambiguous. The germline V gene has CDR1 SGHTA and CDR2 FQGNSA. The CDR3 length is 14 residues. The CDR3 DNA reads TGTGCCAGCAGCCCCTCTTTTTCCAATCAGCCCCAGAATTTT. This sequence encodes CASSPSFSNQPQNF.

In its sample, this clonotype was seen many times. This chain links TRBV12-3 or TRBV12-4 with TRBJ1-1, with TRBD1 identical over 9 bases. Losses at the gene ends were 3 bases for V and 0 bases for J; bases not matched to a gene: 11. The CDR3 runs to 18 residues. This CDR3 is CASSFDRGLGGVNTEAFF. CDR3 bases: TGTGCCAGCAGTTTCGACAGGGGGTTGGGTGGAGTGAACACTGAAGCTTTCTTT.

In its sample, this clonotype was seen a few times. The V and J genes are TRBV20-1 and TRBJ2-2; D tentatively fits TRBD1 or TRBD2 (5 bases each). Looked up from germline, CDR1 is DFQATT and CDR2 is SNEGSKA (reference sequence). The CDR3 runs 12 residues. CDR3 amino acids: CRAERGTGELFF. Here the CDR3 DNA reads TGCAGGGCCGAGAGGGGCACCGGGGAGCTGTTTTTT.

The V and J genes are TRBV20-1 and TRBJ2-7; 16 bases match TRBD2. This CDR3 contains 18 residues. The germline CDR1 and CDR2 sequences are DFQATT and SNEGSKA (reference sequence). Trimming at V came to 6 bases and at J to 7 bases, leaving 18 bases not matched to a gene. CDR3 bases: TGCAGTGCCGGGCTAGGGCCAGGGACTAGCGGGGGGGCGCGGGAGCAGTACTTC. Translated: CSAGLGPGTSGGAREQYF.

The sample holds a few counts of this clonotype. The rearrangement links TRBV7-2 to TRBJ2-1, with D possibly TRBD1 on 5 matching bases. The V gene lost 5 bases and the J gene lost 3 bases, with 11 bases spanning the gap. The germline V gene has CDR1 SGHTA and CDR2 FQGNSA. The CDR3 totals 14 residues. The CDR3 spells CASSPQGYYNEQFF. Written as DNA, the CDR3 is TGTGCCAGCAGCCCCCAGGGATACTACAATGAGCAGTTCTTC.

Many counts were recorded for this clonotype. CDR3 amino acids: CSAVRESLVKADTQYF. CDR3 coding DNA: TGCAGTGCGGTCCGGGAATCCCTCGTTAAGGCAGATACGCAGTATTTT. V gene TRBV20-1 combines with J gene TRBJ2-3; tentatively, D is TRBD2 (5 bases). V was cut by 6 bases and J by 4 bases, with 23 bases left in between. This CDR3 spans 16 amino acids. Per germline, CDR1 DFQATT and CDR2 SNEGSKA (reference sequence).

This clonotype was seen many times. The genes are TRBV12-3 or TRBV12-4 and TRBJ1-1, with a possible D match to TRBD1 (6 bases). This CDR3 region has 15 residues. V lost 3 bases and J lost 4, with 15 bases in between. DNA for the CDR3: TGTGCCAGCAGTTTGGGGGGGGCGGGGAGCACTGAAGCTTTCTTT. This gives the protein CASSLGGAGSTEAFF.

This clonotype occurred a few times. The rearrangement links TRBV27 to TRBJ2-2; 12 bases are a match to TRBD2. Trimming cost V 5 bases and J 4 bases; bases outside gene matches: 5. The CDR3 contains 16 residues. Germline values: CDR1 MNHEY, CDR2 SMNVEV (reference sequence). CDR3 DNA: TGTGCCAGCAGTCCGGGACTAGCGGGTGTCACCGGGGAGCTGTTTTTT. This translates into CASSPGLAGVTGELFF.

With respect to this clonotype: A much larger clone differs by one base, so this may be a read error. The chain is built from TRBV5-1 and TRBJ2-2, with D hard to call. CDR1 and CDR2 from the germline V gene are SGHRS and YFSETQ. The CDR3 contains 13 residues. The ends were cut back, 2 bases at V and 5 bases at J, with 7 bases in the middle. CDR3 nucleotide sequence: TGCGCCAGCAGCTTCAAAACGACCGGGGAGCTGTTTTTT. This sequence encodes CASSFKTTGELFF.

A few counts support this clonotype. A much larger clone sits a single nucleotide away, making a read error possible. The J gene is TRBJ2-7, the V gene TRBV3-1; D gene uncertain. The CDR3 runs to 14 residues. With 0 bases removed from V and 0 bases from J, the gap between germline ends came to 6 bases. Germline CDR1 is LGHDT and CDR2 is YNNKEL (reference sequence). The CDR3 loop is CASSQDLSSYEQYF. The CDR3 bases are TGTGCCAGCAGCCAAGATTTAAGCTCCTACGAGCAGTACTTC.

The chain carries TRBV5-6 and TRBJ2-1; 10 positions match TRBD2. The J segment lost 6 bases and the V segment lost 5 bases, leaving 8 bases of the junction unmatched. Per germline, CDR1 SGHDT and CDR2 YYEEEE. The CDR3 has 15 residues. The CDR3 is CASSFGLAELNEQFF. The CDR3 coding sequence is TGTGCCAGCAGTTTCGGACTAGCGGAACTCAATGAGCAGTTCTTC.

This clonotype was recorded many times. The rearrangement joins TRBV5-1 to TRBJ2-3, with D possibly being TRBD1 (6 bases). Trimming took off 4 bases at V and 0 bases at J, with 12 bases between the two ends. The CDR3 has 15 amino acids. Germline CDR1 SGHRS, CDR2 YFSETQ. The CDR3 loop reads CASSTGQLSTDTQYF. CDR3 DNA sequence: TGCGCCAGCAGCACCGGACAGCTAAGCACAGATACGCAGTATTTT.

This clonotype was observed at least ten times. The CDR3 here is CASSSYRAREAFF. CDR3 DNA: TGTGCTAGTTCCTCGTACAGAGCACGTGAAGCTTTCTTT. The chain uses TRBV12-5 and TRBJ1-1; D is ambiguous. Trimming left V 8 bases short and J 7 bases short, with 17 bases between. The germline gives CDR1 LGHNT, CDR2 FRNRAP. This CDR3 spans 13 amino acids.

This clonotype came up many times. The chain employs TRBV9 and TRBJ1-3; 9 nucleotides align to TRBD1. V trimming: 3 bases; J trimming: 8 bases; junction bases outside the gene matches: 9. Germline CDR1 and CDR2: SGDLS and YYNGEE. This CDR3 region has 15 residues. CDR3 region: CASSGPRDRDDTIYF. The CDR3 DNA follows: TGTGCCAGCAGCGGCCCGAGGGACAGGGATGACACCATATATTTT.

Of note for this clonotype: Since a much larger clone is just one base distant, this may be a read error. The chain couples TRBV20-1 to TRBJ2-1; tentatively, D is TRBD1 (6 bases). CDR1 and CDR2 from the germline V gene are DFQATT and SNEGSKA (reference sequence). Trimming shortened V by 4 bases and J by 2 bases, and 9 bases separated the two germline ends. The CDR3 extends over 13 amino acids. In DNA, the CDR3 is TGCAGTGCTAATGGGGGCACCTACAATGAGCAGTTCTTC. It is translated as CSANGGTYNEQFF.

This clonotype has at least ten counts. The chain combines TRBV2 with TRBJ2-7; TRBD1 agrees at 7 bases. From germline, CDR1 is SNHLY and CDR2 FYNNEI. The CDR3 covers 14 residues. V lost 5 bases and J lost 4; bases outside the gene matches: 8. The CDR3 coding sequence is TGTGCCAGCAGTCTCGGGACAGCATCTTACGAGCAGTACTTC. Encoded protein: CASSLGTASYEQYF.

In its sample, this clonotype was seen many times. This chain links TRBV15 with TRBJ2-2; D may be TRBD1 (6 bases). The CDR3 is made up of 14 amino acids. CDR1 and CDR2 from the germline V gene are LNHNV and YYDKDF (reference sequence). The V gene lost 2 bases and the J gene lost 6 bases, with 10 bases spanning the gap. CDR3 sequence: CATSRSRGAGELFF. Written as DNA, the CDR3 is TGTGCCACCAGCAGATCCAGGGGTGCCGGGGAGCTGTTTTTT.

This clonotype occurred many times. This rearrangement joins TRBV5-6 to TRBJ1-3; possibly TRBD1 for D (5 bases). Germline values: CDR1 SGHDT, CDR2 YYEEEE. This CDR3 is built from 16 residues. Trimming removed 0 bases at V and 0 bases at J, with 10 bases between. This chain's CDR3 is CASSLDRQNSGNTIYF. The CDR3 DNA is TGTGCCAGCAGCTTGGACAGACAGAACTCTGGAAACACCATATATTTT. Complete variable domain (other parts from reference TRBV5-6 and TRBJ1-3): DAGVTQSPTHLIKTRGQQVTLRCSPKSGHDTVSWYQQALGQGPQFIFQYYEEEERQRGNFPDRFSGHQFPNYSSELNVNALLLGDSALYLCASSLDRQNSGNTIYFGEGSWLTVV.

This clonotype appeared many times. This chain links TRBV28 with TRBJ2-7; a possible D gene is TRBD1 (7 bases). Germline CDR1 reads MDHEN; CDR2 reads SYDVKM. Between the trimmed V and J ends, which lost 7 bases and 1 base, there was a span of 17 bases. This CDR3 has 15 amino acids. CDR3 sequence reads: CASTGDSLGSYEQYF. The CDR3 region has the DNA TGTGCCAGCACGGGGGACAGTTTGGGATCCTACGAGCAGTACTTC. Filled out from reference TRBV28 and TRBJ2-7, the complete variable domain reads DVKVTQSSRYLVKRTGEKVFLECVQDMDHENMFWYRQDPGLGLRLIYFSYDVKMKEKGDIPEGYSVSREKKERFSLILESASTNQTSMYLCASTGDSLGSYEQYFGPGTRLTVT.

This clonotype was seen many times. The J gene is TRBJ2-1, the V gene TRBV27; no clear D gene. V was cut by 0 bases and J by 8 bases, with 8 bases left in between. Looked up from germline, CDR1 is MNHEY and CDR2 is SMNVEV (reference sequence). CDR3 length: 13 residues. In nucleotides, the CDR3 is TGTGCCAGCAGTTTATCTGGAGTTGATGAGCAGTTCTTC. Amino acid sequence: CASSLSGVDEQFF.

The table lists this clonotype with many counts. This rearrangement joins TRBV6-5 to TRBJ2-5; 13 nucleotides agree with TRBD2. The CDR3 totals 15 residues. The germline CDR1 and CDR2 sequences are MNHEY and SVGAGI. With 4 bases clipped from V and 6 bases from J, the junction kept 5 bases outside the gene matches. This CDR3 is CASSSTSGGSQTQYF. The CDR3 bases are TGTGCCAGCAGTTCGACTAGCGGGGGGTCCCAGACCCAGTACTTC.

This clonotype was observed a handful of times. The rearrangement joins TRBV20-1 to TRBJ2-5; D is perhaps TRBD1 or TRBD2 (5 bases each). The V gene lost 5 bases and the J gene lost 2 bases, with 18 bases spanning the gap. CDR1 and CDR2 from the germline V gene are DFQATT and SNEGSKA (reference sequence). The CDR3 totals 15 residues. Here the CDR3 DNA reads TGCAGTGCTCCCACGGGACGGCCGAGACAAGAGACCCAGTACTTC. Translating gives CSAPTGRPRQETQYF.

This clonotype was observed many times. The V and J genes are TRBV12-3 or TRBV12-4 and TRBJ2-1, with a tentative D call TRBD2 (5 bases). The CDR3 contains 15 residues. The ends were cut back, 4 bases at V and 6 bases at J, with 16 bases in the middle. Here the CDR3 DNA reads TGTGCCAGCAGTTCCGGGCCCCCGGAGGTCAATGAGCAGTTCTTC. It translates to CASSSGPPEVNEQFF.

This clonotype was counted many times. The rearrangement links TRBV20-1 to TRBJ2-1; 8 bases line up with TRBD2. V lost 5 bases to trimming and J lost 2 bases; unmatched junction nucleotides: 8. Germline-derived CDR1 and CDR2 are DFQATT and SNEGSKA (reference sequence). This CDR3 region has 15 residues. The CDR3 bases are TGCAGTGCTTCCACCCGAGCGGGAGCCTACAATGAGCAGTTCTTC. Its protein product is CSASTRAGAYNEQFF.